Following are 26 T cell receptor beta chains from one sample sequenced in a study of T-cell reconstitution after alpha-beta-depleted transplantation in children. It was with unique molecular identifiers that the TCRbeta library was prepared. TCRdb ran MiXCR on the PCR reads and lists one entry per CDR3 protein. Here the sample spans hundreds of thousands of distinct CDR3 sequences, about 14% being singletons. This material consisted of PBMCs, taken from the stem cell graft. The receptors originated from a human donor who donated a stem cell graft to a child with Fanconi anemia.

CDR3 residues: CASSTWGQVNQPQHF. The CDR3 DNA follows: TGTGCCAGCAGCACCTGGGGACAGGTTAATCAGCCCCAGCATTTT. The genes are TRBV12-3 or TRBV12-4 and TRBJ1-5; 8 bases agree with TRBD1. The CDR3 length is 15 residues. V was clipped by 6 bases and J by 4 bases; unmatched bases: 8.

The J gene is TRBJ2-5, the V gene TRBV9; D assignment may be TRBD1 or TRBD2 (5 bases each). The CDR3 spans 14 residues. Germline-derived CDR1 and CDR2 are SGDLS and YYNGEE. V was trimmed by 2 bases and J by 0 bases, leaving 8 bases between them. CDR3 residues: CASSVGVNQETQYF. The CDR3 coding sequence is TGTGCCAGCAGCGTGGGGGTCAACCAAGAGACCCAGTACTTC.

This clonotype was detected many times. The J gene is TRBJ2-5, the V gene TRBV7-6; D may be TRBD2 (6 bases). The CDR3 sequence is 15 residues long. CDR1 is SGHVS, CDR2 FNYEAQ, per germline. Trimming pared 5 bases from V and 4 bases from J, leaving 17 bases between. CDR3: CASSHVGEALETQYF. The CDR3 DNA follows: TGTGCCAGCAGCCACGTGGGGGAGGCATTAGAGACCCAGTACTTC.

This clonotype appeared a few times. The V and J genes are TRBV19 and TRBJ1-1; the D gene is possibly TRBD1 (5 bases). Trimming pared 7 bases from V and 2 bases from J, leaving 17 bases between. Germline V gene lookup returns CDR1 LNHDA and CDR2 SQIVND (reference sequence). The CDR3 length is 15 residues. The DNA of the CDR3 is TGTGCCAGTACCCCAGGGACGGGAACCAACACTGAAGCTTTCTTT. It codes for CASTPGTGTNTEAFF.

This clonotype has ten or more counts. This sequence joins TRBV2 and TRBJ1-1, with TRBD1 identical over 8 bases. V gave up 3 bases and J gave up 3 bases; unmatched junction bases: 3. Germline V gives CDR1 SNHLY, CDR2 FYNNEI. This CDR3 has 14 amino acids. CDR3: CASSDQGADTEAFF. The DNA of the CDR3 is TGTGCCAGCAGTGATCAGGGGGCCGACACTGAAGCTTTCTTT.

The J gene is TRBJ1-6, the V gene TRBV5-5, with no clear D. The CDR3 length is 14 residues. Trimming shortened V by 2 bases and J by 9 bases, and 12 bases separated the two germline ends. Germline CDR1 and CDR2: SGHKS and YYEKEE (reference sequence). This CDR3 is CASSLNFRGSPLHF. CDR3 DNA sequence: TGTGCCAGCAGCTTAAACTTTCGGGGTTCACCCCTCCACTTT.

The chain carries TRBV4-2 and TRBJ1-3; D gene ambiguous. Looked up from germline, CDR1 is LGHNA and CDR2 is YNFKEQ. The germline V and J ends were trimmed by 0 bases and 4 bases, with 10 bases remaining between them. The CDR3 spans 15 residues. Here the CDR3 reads CASSQDSRQGNTIYF. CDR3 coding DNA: TGTGCCAGCAGCCAAGATAGTCGTCAGGGAAACACCATATATTTT.

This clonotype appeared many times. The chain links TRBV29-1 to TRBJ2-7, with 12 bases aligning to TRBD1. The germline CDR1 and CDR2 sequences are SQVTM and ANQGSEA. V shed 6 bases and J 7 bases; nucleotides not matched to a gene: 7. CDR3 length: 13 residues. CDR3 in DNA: TGCAGCGTCCTCGGGACAGGGGGCTATGAGCAGTACTTC. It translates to CSVLGTGGYEQYF.

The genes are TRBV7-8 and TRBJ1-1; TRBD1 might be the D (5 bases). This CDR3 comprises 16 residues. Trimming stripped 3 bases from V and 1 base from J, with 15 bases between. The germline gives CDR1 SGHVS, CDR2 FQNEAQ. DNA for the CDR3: TGTGCCAGCAGCTTTGCGAGGGGAATCCCGAACACTGAAGCTTTCTTT. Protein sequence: CASSFARGIPNTEAFF.

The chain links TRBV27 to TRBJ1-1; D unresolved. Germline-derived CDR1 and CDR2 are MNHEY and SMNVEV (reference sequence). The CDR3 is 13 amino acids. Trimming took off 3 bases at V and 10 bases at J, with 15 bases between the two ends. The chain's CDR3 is CASSLAAPERAFF. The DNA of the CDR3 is TGTGCCAGCAGTTTGGCAGCCCCCGAGCGAGCTTTCTTT.

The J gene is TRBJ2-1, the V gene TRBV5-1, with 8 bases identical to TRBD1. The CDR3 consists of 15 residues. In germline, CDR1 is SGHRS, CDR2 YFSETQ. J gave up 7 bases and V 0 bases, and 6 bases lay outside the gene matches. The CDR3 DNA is TGCGCCAGCAGCTTGGGGACAGGGTCGGGAAATGAGCAGTTCTTC. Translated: CASSLGTGSGNEQFF.

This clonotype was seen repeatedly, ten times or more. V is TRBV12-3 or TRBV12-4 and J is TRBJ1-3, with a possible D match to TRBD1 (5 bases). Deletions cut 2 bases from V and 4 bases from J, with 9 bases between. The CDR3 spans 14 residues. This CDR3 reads CASSLQGPGNTIYF. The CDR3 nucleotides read TGTGCCAGCAGTTTACAGGGACCAGGAAACACCATATATTTT.

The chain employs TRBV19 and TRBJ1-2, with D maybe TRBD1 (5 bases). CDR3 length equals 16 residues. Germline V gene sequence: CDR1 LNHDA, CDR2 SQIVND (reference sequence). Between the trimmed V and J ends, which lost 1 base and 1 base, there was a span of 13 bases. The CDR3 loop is CASSIVDSHRNYGYTF. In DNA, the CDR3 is TGTGCCAGTAGTATAGTCGACAGCCACCGTAACTATGGCTACACCTTC.

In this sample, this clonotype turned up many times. In nucleotides, the CDR3 is TGCGCCAGCAGCTTCAGTCGGGACTCCAACTCCTACGAGCAGTACTTC. It translates to CASSFSRDSNSYEQYF. This sequence joins TRBV5-1 and TRBJ2-7; possibly TRBD2 for D (6 bases). The CDR3 runs 16 residues. Germline assignment: CDR1 SGHRS and CDR2 YFSETQ. Trimming shortened V by 2 bases and J by 0 bases, and 15 bases separated the two germline ends.

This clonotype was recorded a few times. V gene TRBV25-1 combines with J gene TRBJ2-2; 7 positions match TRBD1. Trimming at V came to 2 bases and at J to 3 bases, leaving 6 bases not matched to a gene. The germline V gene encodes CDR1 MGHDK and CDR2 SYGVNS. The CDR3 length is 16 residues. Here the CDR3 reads CASSEVGGADTGELFF. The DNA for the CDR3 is TGTGCCAGCAGTGAAGTAGGGGGCGCCGACACCGGGGAGCTGTTTTTT.

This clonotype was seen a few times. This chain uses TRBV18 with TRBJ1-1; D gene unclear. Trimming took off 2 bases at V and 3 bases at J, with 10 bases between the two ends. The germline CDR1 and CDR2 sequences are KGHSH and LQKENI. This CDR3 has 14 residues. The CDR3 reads CASSPEPGDTEAFF. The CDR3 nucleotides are TGTGCCAGCTCACCAGAACCTGGGGACACTGAAGCTTTCTTT.

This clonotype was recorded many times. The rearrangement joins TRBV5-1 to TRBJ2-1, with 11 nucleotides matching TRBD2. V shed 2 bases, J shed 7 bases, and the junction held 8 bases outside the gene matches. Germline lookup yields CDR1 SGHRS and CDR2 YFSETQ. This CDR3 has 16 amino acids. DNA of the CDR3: TGCGCCAGCAGCTTTAGGCTAGCGGGGGGAAAGAATGAGCAGTTCTTC. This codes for CASSFRLAGGKNEQFF.

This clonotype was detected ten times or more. The CDR3 protein is CSASQVAGADTQYF. The CDR3 nucleotides are TGCAGTGCTAGTCAGGTAGCGGGGGCAGATACGCAGTATTTT. The V and J genes are TRBV20-1 and TRBJ2-3; TRBD2 agrees at 9 bases. V lost 3 bases, J lost 4 bases, and 5 bases stayed unmatched. The germline V gene encodes CDR1 DFQATT and CDR2 SNEGSKA (reference sequence). The CDR3 has 14 amino acids.

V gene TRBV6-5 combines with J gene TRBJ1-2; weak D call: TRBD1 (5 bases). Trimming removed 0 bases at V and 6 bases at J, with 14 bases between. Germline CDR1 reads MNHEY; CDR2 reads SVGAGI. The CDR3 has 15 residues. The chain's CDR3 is CASSYSNSRRDGYTF. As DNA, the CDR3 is TGTGCCAGCAGTTACTCGAATAGCCGCAGGGATGGCTACACCTTC.

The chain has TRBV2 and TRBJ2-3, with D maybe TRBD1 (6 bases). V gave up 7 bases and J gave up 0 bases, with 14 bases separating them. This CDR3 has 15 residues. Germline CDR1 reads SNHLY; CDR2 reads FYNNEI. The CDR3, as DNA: TGTGCCAGCACAGGGGAGAGTTTTAGCACAGATACGCAGTATTTT. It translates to CASTGESFSTDTQYF.

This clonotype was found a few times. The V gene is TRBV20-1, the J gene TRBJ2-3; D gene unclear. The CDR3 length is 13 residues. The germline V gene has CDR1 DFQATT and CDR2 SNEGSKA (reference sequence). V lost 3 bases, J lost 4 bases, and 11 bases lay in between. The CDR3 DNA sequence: TGCAGTGCTAGCCCCCCGGGCGCAGATACGCAGTATTTT. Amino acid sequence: CSASPPGADTQYF.

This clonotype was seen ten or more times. The CDR3 DNA follows: TGTGCCAGCAGCTTAAAGGGGGGCACTGAAGCTTTCTTT. It specifies CASSLKGGTEAFF. This rearrangement joins TRBV7-6 to TRBJ1-1, with D tentatively TRBD1 (6 bases). V lost 2 bases, J lost 4 bases, and 8 bases lay in between. CDR3 length: 13 amino acids. Germline assignment: CDR1 SGHVS and CDR2 FNYEAQ. Filled out from reference TRBV7-6 and TRBJ1-1, the complete variable domain reads GAGVSQSPRYKVTKRGQDVALRCDPISGHVSLYWYRQALGQGPEFLTYFNYEAQQDKSGLPNDRFSAERPEGSISTLTIQRTEQRDSAMYRCASSLKGGTEAFFGQGTRLTVV.

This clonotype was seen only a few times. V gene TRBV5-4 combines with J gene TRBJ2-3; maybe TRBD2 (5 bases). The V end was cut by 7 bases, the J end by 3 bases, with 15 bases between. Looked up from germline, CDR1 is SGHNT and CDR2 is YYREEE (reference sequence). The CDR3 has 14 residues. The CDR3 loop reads CASRNSVGTDTQYF. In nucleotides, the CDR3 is TGTGCCAGCCGGAATAGCGTGGGGACAGATACGCAGTATTTT.

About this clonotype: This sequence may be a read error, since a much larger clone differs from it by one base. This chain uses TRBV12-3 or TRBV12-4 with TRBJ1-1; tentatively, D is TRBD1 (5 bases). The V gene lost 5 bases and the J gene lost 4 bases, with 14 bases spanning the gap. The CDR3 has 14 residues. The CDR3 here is CASSPFIGTTEAFF. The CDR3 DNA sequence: TGTGCCAGCAGTCCATTCATAGGGACCACTGAAGCTTTCTTT.

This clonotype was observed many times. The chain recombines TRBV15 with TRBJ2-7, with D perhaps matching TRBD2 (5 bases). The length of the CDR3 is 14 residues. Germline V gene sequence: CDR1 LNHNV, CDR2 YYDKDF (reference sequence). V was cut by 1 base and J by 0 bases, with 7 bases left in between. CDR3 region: CATSRGGDSYEQYV. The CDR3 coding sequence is TGTGCCACCAGCAGAGGGGGAGACTCCTACGAGCAGTACGTC.

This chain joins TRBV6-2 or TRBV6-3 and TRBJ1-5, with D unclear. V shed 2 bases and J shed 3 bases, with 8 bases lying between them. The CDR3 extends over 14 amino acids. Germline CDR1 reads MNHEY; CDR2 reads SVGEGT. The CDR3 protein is CASSYPQLNQPQHF. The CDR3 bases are TGTGCCAGCAGTTACCCGCAGCTCAATCAGCCCCAGCATTTT.